The 30 T cell receptor beta chains listed next were all sequenced from one sample in a study of T cells in Graves' hyperthyroidism and ophthalmopathy. The source material, RNA transcripts, was used to amplify TCR beta CDR3 regions. A set of HTBI primers served as the primers for a first-round RT-PCR of the TCR CDR3. TCRdb used MiXCR to reprocess the multiplex PCR reads, holding one entry per CDR3 protein. Among almost 500,000 distinct CDR3 sequences listed, less than 25% were seen once. The sample taken for sequencing was blood. The receptors come from a woman between 65 and 79 years old with Graves' ophthalmopathy.

This clonotype was counted once. The J gene is TRBJ2-7, the V gene TRBV14, with D possibly TRBD2 on 5 matching bases. The CDR3 has 12 amino acids. V was pared by 7 bases and J by 2 bases, with 9 bases between. Germline V lookup: CDR1 SGHDN, CDR2 FVKESK. The CDR3 is CASKGLTYEQYF. In nucleotides, the CDR3 is TGTGCCAGCAAAGGACTGACCTACGAGCAGTACTTC.

J is TRBJ1-3 and V is TRBV10-3; TRBD1 aligns across 7 bases. V lost 0 bases and J lost 2; bases outside the gene matches: 4. This CDR3 contains 16 residues. Germline V lookup: CDR1 ENHRY, CDR2 SYGVKD. This CDR3 reads CAISESPGTAGNTIYF. CDR3 sequence (DNA): TGTGCCATCAGTGAGTCCCCCGGGACAGCTGGAAACACCATATATTTT.

CDR3 protein: CASSQAFGGGYTF. The DNA for the CDR3 is TGCGCCAGCAGCCAGGCATTCGGGGGTGGCTACACCTTC. This chain joins TRBV4-3 and TRBJ1-2, with D possibly being TRBD1 (5 bases). Germline V gene sequence: CDR1 LGHNA, CDR2 YSLEER. The ends were cut back, 3 bases at V and 7 bases at J, with 12 bases in the middle. CDR3 length: 13 amino acids.

A few counts support this clonotype. The J gene is TRBJ1-2, the V gene TRBV10-3; the D gene is possibly TRBD1 (5 bases). The ends were cut back, 6 bases at V and 2 bases at J, with 19 bases in the middle. Germline values: CDR1 ENHRY, CDR2 SYGVKD. This CDR3 spans 16 amino acids. CDR3 bases: TGTGCCATCAGCTACTCCCCCTTAGCAGGGAACTATGGCTACACCTTC. Residues: CAISYSPLAGNYGYTF.

This clonotype was seen a handful of times. The chain uses TRBV20-1 and TRBJ1-2, with a tentative D call TRBD1 (6 bases). CDR1 DFQATT and CDR2 SNEGSKA come from the germline V gene (reference sequence). Deletions cut 3 bases from V and 5 bases from J, with 16 bases between. The CDR3 length is 14 residues. The CDR3 coding sequence is TGCAGTGCTAGTTTGACAGGTCCAGGATATGGCTACACCTTC. It encodes CSASLTGPGYGYTF.

This clonotype occurred many times. V is TRBV24-1 and J is TRBJ1-1, with 10 bases matching TRBD1. V trimming: 7 bases; J trimming: 1 base; junction bases outside the gene matches: 2. This CDR3 has 14 residues. The germline V gene encodes CDR1 KGHDR and CDR2 SFDVKD. The CDR3 DNA reads TGTGCCACCAGACGGACAGGGGGGAACACTGAAGCTTTCTTT. It translates to CATRRTGGNTEAFF.

The genes are TRBV7-2 and TRBJ1-6; D gene uncertain. Trimming shortened V by 5 bases and J by 6 bases, and 5 bases separated the two germline ends. Germline CDR1 and CDR2: SGHTA and FQGNSA. The CDR3 is 12 amino acids. The chain's CDR3 is CASSPFNSPLHF. CDR3 in DNA: TGTGCCAGCAGCCCCTTTAATTCACCCCTCCACTTT.

This clonotype was counted a few times. The chain combines TRBV7-2 with TRBJ2-2; 9 bases agree with TRBD1. From germline, CDR1 is SGHTA and CDR2 FQGNSA. Trimming removed 1 base from V and 6 bases from J; junction bases left unmatched: 3. This CDR3 is 15 amino acids long. The CDR3 is CASSLVGTGPGELFF. The CDR3 DNA reads TGTGCCAGCAGCTTAGTTGGGACAGGGCCCGGGGAGCTGTTTTTT.

This clonotype has ten or more counts. This sequence joins TRBV11-2 and TRBJ2-7; 8 nucleotides agree with TRBD1. Trimming at V came to 5 bases and at J to 13 bases, leaving 13 bases not matched to a gene. Per germline, CDR1 SGHAT and CDR2 FQNNGV. The CDR3 sequence is 13 residues long. The CDR3 DNA reads as TGTGCCAGCAGCGGGGGAGCAGGGGGCCGGGAATACTTC. This codes for CASSGGAGGREYF.

In this sample, this clonotype turned up many times. This chain links TRBV6-1 with TRBJ1-6; 7 bases fit TRBD1. CDR1 and CDR2 (germline): MNHNS, SASEGT. There are 14 residues in the CDR3. The V gene end was trimmed by 6 bases and the J gene end by 6 bases; junction bases not matched to a gene: 5. CDR3 region: CASRWGQSNSPLHF. The CDR3 DNA follows: TGTGCCAGCAGGTGGGGACAGTCTAATTCACCCCTCCACTTT.

In this sample, this clonotype turned up a few times. This chain connects TRBV7-6 to TRBJ2-7, with TRBD1 matching 8 bases. Per germline, CDR1 SGHVS and CDR2 FNYEAQ. Losses at the gene ends were 1 base for V and 4 bases for J; bases not matched to a gene: 6. CDR3 length: 15 amino acids. CDR3 protein: CASSLEETGVYEQYF. CDR3 in DNA: TGTGCCAGCAGCTTAGAAGAGACAGGGGTATACGAGCAGTACTTC.

A remark on this clonotype: This may be a read error: a much more frequent sequence differs by one nucleotide. Here the CDR3 reads CTSRRGQGVAFF. In nucleotides, the CDR3 is TGTACCAGCAGGCGAGGACAGGGTGTAGCTTTCTTT. The chain combines TRBV2 with TRBJ1-1, with 8 bases lining up with TRBD1. Germline V gene sequence: CDR1 SNHLY, CDR2 FYNNEI. The CDR3 totals 12 residues.

This clonotype turned up a few times. The gene calls are TRBV5-1 and TRBJ1-5, with 8 bases aligning to TRBD1. J was trimmed by 4 bases and V by 4 bases; bases with no gene match: 7. The CDR3 contains 15 residues. Germline V gene data show CDR1 as SGHRS and CDR2 as YFSETQ. The CDR3 is CASSEGQVGNQPQHF. CDR3 coding DNA: TGCGCCAGCAGCGAGGGACAGGTGGGTAATCAGCCCCAGCATTTT.

The J gene is TRBJ2-2, the V gene TRBV2, with TRBD2 identical over 9 bases. The length of the CDR3 is 15 residues. Germline assignment: CDR1 SNHLY and CDR2 FYNNEI. J gave up 6 bases and V 6 bases, and 8 bases lay outside the gene matches. The CDR3 region is CASSPESGRSGELFF. The CDR3 coding sequence is TGTGCCAGCAGCCCCGAGAGCGGGAGGTCCGGGGAGCTGTTTTTT.

This clonotype came up many times. The chain employs TRBV6-1 and TRBJ2-7, with a possible D match to TRBD2 (6 bases). V gave up 8 bases and J gave up 1 base, with 15 bases separating them. The CDR3 loop spans 14 amino acids. Germline V gives CDR1 MNHNS, CDR2 SASEGT. The CDR3 protein is CASAVPGRSYEQYF. CDR3 in DNA: TGTGCCAGCGCCGTCCCCGGGAGATCCTACGAGCAGTACTTC.

The chain joins TRBV19 to TRBJ2-2, with D possibly matching TRBD2 (6 bases). This CDR3 has 14 residues. Trimming stripped 9 bases from V and 6 bases from J, with 17 bases between. CDR1 LNHDA and CDR2 SQIVND come from the germline V gene (reference sequence). CDR3: CASHQVPGAGELFF. The CDR3 DNA sequence: TGTGCCAGCCATCAGGTCCCGGGGGCCGGGGAGCTGTTTTTT.

This chain uses TRBV19 with TRBJ2-3; 11 bases agree with TRBD1. With 5 bases clipped from V and 7 bases from J, the junction kept 5 bases outside the gene matches. The CDR3 extends over 14 amino acids. Germline loops: CDR1 LNHDA, CDR2 SQIVND (reference sequence). Written as DNA, the CDR3 is TGTGCCAGTAGTCCCGGGACAGGGGGACATACGCAGTATTTT. This translates into CASSPGTGGHTQYF. Full variable domain (rest looked up from reference TRBV19 and TRBJ2-3): DGGITQSPKYLFRKEGQNVTLSCEQNLNHDAMYWYRQDPGQGLRLIYYSQIVNDFQKGDIAEGYSVSREKKESFPLTVTSAQKNPTAFYLCASSPGTGGHTQYFGPGTRLTVL.

The chain joins TRBV5-8 to TRBJ2-1; D call uncertain. This CDR3 region has 14 residues. Between the trimmed V and J ends, which lost 9 bases and 6 bases, there was a span of 19 bases. The V gene's germline CDR1 is SGHTS and CDR2 YDEGEE. The CDR3 region is CAMFPGFGSNEQFF. The CDR3 region has the DNA TGTGCCATGTTCCCTGGGTTCGGTTCCAATGAGCAGTTCTTC.

There are a few counts of this clonotype. The chain recombines TRBV19 with TRBJ2-2; TRBD2 agrees at 7 bases. Looked up from germline, CDR1 is LNHDA and CDR2 is SQIVND (reference sequence). CDR3 size: 17 residues. J lost 0 bases, V lost 4 bases, and 8 bases had no gene match. This CDR3 reads CASSTREGEPNTGELFF. The DNA for the CDR3 is TGTGCCAGTAGTACTAGGGAGGGAGAGCCGAACACCGGGGAGCTGTTTTTT.

The chain links TRBV20-1 to TRBJ2-3; tentatively, D is TRBD2 (6 bases). The CDR3 extends over 14 amino acids. Germline V gives CDR1 DFQATT, CDR2 SNEGSKA (reference sequence). Trimming took off 0 bases at V and 3 bases at J, with 10 bases between the two ends. The CDR3 is CSARDNGRTDTQYF. CDR3 sequence (DNA): TGCAGTGCTAGAGATAACGGGAGAACAGATACGCAGTATTTT.

CDR3 nucleotide sequence: TGTGCCAGCAGTGAAGTGGCCGGGGTCGTAGTCTACGAGCAGTACTTC. Protein product: CASSEVAGVVVYEQYF. The chain uses TRBV6-1 and TRBJ2-7, with D tentatively TRBD2 (5 bases). This CDR3 region has 16 residues. V was cut by 1 base and J by 3 bases, with 16 bases left in between. Germline V lookup: CDR1 MNHNS, CDR2 SASEGT.

This clonotype was picked up many times. The J gene is TRBJ2-5, the V gene TRBV28; a possible D gene is TRBD2 (5 bases). CDR1 and CDR2 (germline): MDHEN, SYDVKM. Trimming pared 3 bases from V and 3 bases from J, leaving 11 bases between. The CDR3 consists of 14 residues. The CDR3 sequence is CASSLGGSEETQYF. CDR3 bases: TGTGCCAGCAGTTTGGGCGGGTCCGAAGAGACCCAGTACTTC.

This clonotype was found a few times. The J gene is TRBJ2-5, the V gene TRBV5-1, with 11 positions matching TRBD2. The CDR3 totals 16 residues. V lost 4 bases, J lost 7 bases, and 12 bases stayed unmatched. CDR1 SGHRS and CDR2 YFSETQ come from the germline V gene. The CDR3 bases are TGCGCCAGCAGCCACCGACTAGCGGGAACAGGGGGGACCCAGTACTTC. Translated, it gives CASSHRLAGTGGTQYF.

The rearrangement joins TRBV3-1 to TRBJ1-5; a possible D gene is TRBD1 (6 bases). Germline loops: CDR1 LGHDT, CDR2 YNNKEL (reference sequence). This CDR3 region has 14 residues. V lost 2 bases and J 3 bases, leaving 8 bases between the germline ends. The DNA of the CDR3 is TGTGCCAGCAGCCAAACAGGGAACAATCAGCCCCAGCATTTT. It codes for CASSQTGNNQPQHF.

This chain links TRBV5-1 with TRBJ2-7; D is possibly TRBD1 (6 bases). The CDR3 loop spans 14 amino acids. V was clipped by 7 bases and J by 4 bases, with 18 bases between them. Germline CDR1 reads SGHRS; CDR2 reads YFSETQ. This CDR3 is CASGAGTTKYEQYF. For the CDR3, the DNA is TGCGCCAGCGGCGCCGGGACAACAAAATACGAGCAGTACTTC.

In the case of this clonotype: Its ends do not fully match the called genes, so a read error is possible. The gene calls are TRBV2 and TRBJ2-3, with 8 bases identical to TRBD2. This CDR3 is built from 14 residues. Germline V gene lookup returns CDR1 SNHLY and CDR2 FYNNEI. CDR3 loop: CASNLAGPTGTQYF. The CDR3 nucleotides read TGTGCCAGCAACCTAGCGGGTCCCACAGGTACGCAGTATTTT. The full variable domain, with the rest looked up from reference TRBV2 and TRBJ2-3, is EPEVTQTPSHQVTQMGQEVILRCVPISNHLYFYWYRQILGQKVEFLVSFYNNEISEKSEIFDDQFSVERPDGSNFTLKIRSTKLEDSAMYFCASNLAGPTGTQYFGPGTRLTVL.

This clonotype was counted only a few times. J is TRBJ1-5 and V is TRBV12-5; 10 positions match TRBD1. Germline V gene lookup returns CDR1 LGHNT and CDR2 FRNRAP. CDR3 length equals 16 residues. The V segment lost 6 bases and the J segment 1 base; nucleotides outside the gene matches: 6. This CDR3 is CASGPGQGVSNQPQHF. For the CDR3, the DNA is TGTGCTAGTGGCCCCGGACAGGGGGTGAGCAATCAGCCCCAGCATTTT.

This clonotype was seen repeatedly, ten times or more. This chain joins TRBV28 and TRBJ2-1; unclear D gene. V shed 0 bases and J shed 0 bases, with 9 bases lying between them. Germline loops: CDR1 MDHEN, CDR2 SYDVKM. This CDR3 contains 16 residues. The CDR3 spells CASSLWGSYSYNEQFF. The CDR3 DNA reads as TGTGCCAGCAGTTTATGGGGCAGCTACTCCTACAATGAGCAGTTCTTC.

Only a few counts were recorded for this clonotype. The chain carries TRBV9 and TRBJ2-5, with 7 bases matching TRBD2. The CDR3 loop spans 16 amino acids. CDR1 is SGDLS and CDR2 is YYNGEE in the germline V gene. The V and J ends lost 2 bases and 0 bases, in that order; junction bases with no gene match: 7. The CDR3 is CASSVQAGKYQETQYF. In nucleotides, the CDR3 is TGTGCCAGCAGCGTCCAAGCGGGGAAGTACCAAGAGACCCAGTACTTC.

This clonotype was counted many times. CDR3 sequence reads: CASSSTGGRAEQFF. As DNA, the CDR3 is TGTGCCAGCAGTTCTACGGGAGGGCGGGCTGAGCAGTTCTTC. The rearrangement joins TRBV7-2 to TRBJ2-1; 8 bases are shared with TRBD2. CDR3 length: 14 amino acids. Germline assignment: CDR1 SGHTA and CDR2 FQGNSA. The J segment lost 9 bases and the V segment lost 6 bases, leaving 10 bases of the junction unmatched.